The present T cell receptor (beta chain) was sequenced within a study of vaccination and CD4 T cells after COVID-19. Details on this clonotype: Its antigen is currently unknown.

Cultured CD4+ T-cell DNA underwent Oncomine TCR Beta short-read sequencing. TCRdb re-called the PCR reads through MiXCR, storing one row per CDR3 protein. The sample contains over 10,000 distinct CDR3 sequences, around 40% of which appear only once. CDR3 size: 15 residues. In germline, CDR1 is MGHDK, CDR2 SYGVNS. V shed 2 bases, J shed 5 bases, and the junction held 6 bases outside the gene matches. The treatment: approximately 9-day PBMC culture with coronavirus spike peptide pools or control peptides (ViraFEST assay). V usage is TRBV25-1 and J usage is TRBJ1-2; 9 bases are a match to TRBD1. Sequencing was done on a sample of cultured CD4+ T cells from blood. This clonotype was sampled from a human donor with COVID-19. Written as DNA, the CDR3 is TGTGCCAGCAGTGAACCCGGACAGGGGTTTTATGGCTACACCTTC. Translated, it gives CASSEPGQGFYGYTF.